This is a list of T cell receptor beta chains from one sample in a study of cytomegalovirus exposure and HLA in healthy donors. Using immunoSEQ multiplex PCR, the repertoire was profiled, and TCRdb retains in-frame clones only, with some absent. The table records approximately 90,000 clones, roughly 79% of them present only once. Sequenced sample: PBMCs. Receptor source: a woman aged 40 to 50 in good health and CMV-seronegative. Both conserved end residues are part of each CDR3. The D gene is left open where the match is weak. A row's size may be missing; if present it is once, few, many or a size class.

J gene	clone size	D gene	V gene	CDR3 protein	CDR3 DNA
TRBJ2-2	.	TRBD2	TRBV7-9	CASSPRGLAGGTGELFF	TGTGCCAGCAGCCCCCGGGGGCTAGCGGGGGGTACCGGGGAGCTGTTTTTT
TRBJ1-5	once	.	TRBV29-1	CSVGRARNQPQHF	TGCAGCGTTGGCAGGGCGAGAAATCAGCCCCAGCATTTT
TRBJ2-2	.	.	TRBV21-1	CASSKEAANTGELFF	TGTGCCAGCAGCAAGGAGGCAGCCAACACCGGGGAGCTGTTTTTT
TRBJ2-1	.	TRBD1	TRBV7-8	CASSLIPTGVNEQFF	TGTGCCAGCAGCTTAATACCGACAGGGGTCAATGAGCAGTTCTTC
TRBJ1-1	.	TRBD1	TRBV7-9	CASSPPTGGMNTEAFF	TGTGCCAGCAGCCCCCCGACAGGGGGGATGAACACTGAAGCTTTCTTT
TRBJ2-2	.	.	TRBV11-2	CASSFPSTSGTGELFF	TGTGCCAGCAGCTTTCCGAGTACATCAGGCACCGGGGAGCTGTTTTTT
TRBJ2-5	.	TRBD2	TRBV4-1	CASSQEIGLAEQETQYF	TGCGCCAGCAGCCAAGAAATTGGACTAGCGGAACAAGAGACCCAGTACTTC
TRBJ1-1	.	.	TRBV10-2	CASSDGGFTEAFF	TGCGCCAGCAGTGATGGAGGTTTCACTGAAGCTTTCTTT
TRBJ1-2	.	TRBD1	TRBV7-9	CASSLTGVGYTF	TGTGCCAGCAGCTTAACAGGGGTTGGCTACACCTTC
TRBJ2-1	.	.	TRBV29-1	CSVQSGVEQFF	TGCAGCGTTCAATCGGGGGTGGAGCAGTTCTTC
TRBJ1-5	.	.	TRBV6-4	CASSDLAGGNQPQHF	TGTGCCAGCAGCGATTTGGCAGGGGGCAATCAGCCCCAGCATTTT
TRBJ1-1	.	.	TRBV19	CASSMAGTGNTEAFF	TGTGCCAGTAGTATGGCGGGGACGGGGAACACTGAAGCTTTCTTT
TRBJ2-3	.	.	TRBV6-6	CASSPQAVTTDTQYF	TGTGCCAGCAGTCCCCAAGCGGTCACCACAGATACGCAGTATTTT
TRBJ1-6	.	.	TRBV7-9	CASSPSGIYNSPLHF	TGTGCCAGCAGCCCCAGCGGTATCTATAATTCACCCCTCCACTTT
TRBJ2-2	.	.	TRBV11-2	CASRPQAKVTTGELFF	TGTGCCAGCAGACCCCAGGCGAAAGTCACCACCGGGGAGCTGTTTTTT
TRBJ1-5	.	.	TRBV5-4	CASSGGDNQPQHF	TGTGCCAGCAGCGGGGGGGATAATCAGCCCCAGCATTTT